One and the same sample provided the 17 T cell receptor beta chains below, sequenced in a study of T cell responses to AZD1222 COVID-19 vaccine. The protocol was immunoSEQ multiplex PCR, while the TCRdb copy is restricted to in-frame clones and leaves out a portion. The sample holds about 150,000 clones, about 88% seen once. The specimen comprised peripheral blood, sampled on day 0 of AZD1222 vaccination. The receptors come from an adult in good health.

The J gene is TRBJ2-1, the V gene TRBV7-2; 9 nucleotides agree with TRBD1. CDR3 length equals 15 residues. With V trimmed by 1 base and J by 2 bases, 0 bases remained unmatched. The V gene's germline CDR1 is SGHTA and CDR2 FQGNSA. The CDR3 DNA reads as TGTGCCAGCAGCTTAGGACAGGGGGCCTACAATGAGCAGTTCTTC. Its translation is CASSLGQGAYNEQFF.

As regards this clone: The same CDR3 is also encoded by other DNA sequences in this sample. The chain has TRBV5-5 and TRBJ1-6; D not resolved. V was shortened by 0 bases and J by 4 bases, with 5 bases between the two germline ends. Germline loops: CDR1 SGHKS, CDR2 YYEKEE (reference sequence). There are 14 residues in the CDR3. The CDR3 nucleotides are TGTGCCAGCAGCTTGGAACAATATAATTCACCCCTCCACTTT. Its translation is CASSLEQYNSPLHF.

The chain carries TRBV19 and TRBJ2-2; TRBD1 agrees at 12 bases. From germline, CDR1 is LNHDA and CDR2 SQIVND (reference sequence). The CDR3 sequence is 14 residues long. The J segment lost 6 bases and the V segment lost 9 bases, leaving 5 bases of the junction unmatched. CDR3 residues: CASTGTGGPGELFF. CDR3 in DNA: TGTGCCAGCACCGGGACAGGGGGCCCCGGGGAGCTGTTTTTT.

CDR3 nucleotide sequence: TGTGCCAGCAGCCTCCGGGGGCGTTTAGAGCAGTACTTC. It codes for CASSLRGRLEQYF. The rearrangement uses TRBV3-1 (or the pseudogene TRBV3-2) and TRBJ2-7, with D perhaps TRBD1 or TRBD2 (6 bases each). The CDR3 extends over 13 amino acids. Looked up from germline, CDR1 is LGHDT and CDR2 is YNNKEL (reference sequence). Trimming shortened V by 4 bases and J by 7 bases, and 14 bases separated the two germline ends.

The V and J genes are TRBV29-1 and TRBJ2-7; D ambiguous. Germline CDR1 and CDR2: SQVTM and ANQGSEA. The CDR3 is 11 amino acids. Trimming removed 7 bases at V and 3 bases at J, with 10 bases between. The CDR3 sequence is CSGTENYEQYF. The CDR3 nucleotides read TGCAGCGGGACCGAGAACTACGAGCAGTACTTC.

This clone occurred once. CDR3 nucleotide sequence: TGTGCCAGCAGCTTGTCAGGGAGGGCCAAAAACATTCAGTACTTC. Translation: CASSLSGRAKNIQYF. The chain is built from TRBV7-2 and TRBJ2-4; D might be TRBD2 (6 bases). Germline V gene lookup returns CDR1 SGHTA and CDR2 FQGNSA. The CDR3 is 15 amino acids. V gave up 3 bases and J gave up 1 base, with 10 bases separating them.

The chain employs TRBV18 and TRBJ2-1; 8 bases are a match to TRBD1. This CDR3 is 17 amino acids long. The trim removed 3 bases at V and 6 bases at J, leaving 13 bases unmatched. The germline CDR1 and CDR2 sequences are KGHSH and LQKENI. CDR3: CASSPDRGHRFSNEQFF. As DNA, the CDR3 is TGTGCCAGCTCACCCGACAGGGGCCACCGATTCTCCAATGAGCAGTTCTTC.

This chain links TRBV25-1 with TRBJ1-6, with a weak D call TRBD1 (5 bases). Trimming cost V 3 bases and J 10 bases, with 10 bases left between them. CDR1 and CDR2 from the germline V gene are MGHDK and SYGVNS. The CDR3 is made up of 13 amino acids. CDR3 DNA: TGTGCCAGCAGTGAGCAGGGTCGATCACCCCTCCACTTT. It translates to CASSEQGRSPLHF.

The gene calls are TRBV23-1 and TRBJ1-3; TRBD1 agrees at 7 bases. TRBV23-1 is an ORF; its function is uncertain. The CDR3 has 15 amino acids. J was trimmed by 3 bases and V by 0 bases; bases with no gene match: 2. CDR3 sequence: CASSQSHRGGNTIYF. Written as DNA, the CDR3 is TGCGCCAGCAGTCAATCACACAGGGGTGGAAACACCATATATTTT.

This rearrangement joins TRBV4-2 to TRBJ2-1; 11 bases line up with TRBD2. The V gene's germline CDR1 is LGHNA and CDR2 YNFKEQ. The V and J ends lost 0 bases and 7 bases, in that order; junction bases with no gene match: 11. This CDR3 has 18 amino acids. CDR3 in DNA: TGTGCCAGCAGCCAAGATACAGCTAGCGGGGGGAGGGGGAATGAGCAGTTCTTC. Amino acids: CASSQDTASGGRGNEQFF.

The chain employs TRBV15 and TRBJ1-1; TRBD1 might be the D (5 bases). V shed 2 bases and J shed 1 base, with 17 bases lying between them. CDR1 and CDR2 from the germline V gene are LNHNV and YYDKDF (reference sequence). This CDR3 is built from 17 residues. The CDR3 nucleotides read TGTGCCACCAGCAGACGGAGCGGGGCAGACACGAACACTGAAGCTTTCTTT. It is translated as CATSRRSGADTNTEAFF.

V usage is TRBV19 and J usage is TRBJ2-4; 11 bases match TRBD1. Germline trimming cut 1 base from V and 5 bases from J; bases unmatched to any gene: 10. Germline V CDR1 and CDR2: LNHDA, SQIVND (reference sequence). The CDR3 is 18 amino acids. This chain's CDR3 is CASSIGWTGGAWENIQYF. The CDR3 region has the DNA TGTGCCAGTAGTATAGGGTGGACAGGGGGCGCGTGGGAAAACATTCAGTACTTC.

This clone was observed a single time. The rearrangement uses TRBV13 and TRBJ2-3; possibly TRBD1 for D (6 bases). The CDR3 is 13 amino acids. V dropped 5 bases and J dropped 4 bases, with 10 bases sitting between them. In germline, CDR1 is PRHDT, CDR2 FYEKMQ (reference sequence). Here the CDR3 DNA reads TGTGCCAGCAGCCTACAGGGACCAGATACGCAGTATTTT. It yields the protein CASSLQGPDTQYF.

The chain employs TRBV7-8 and TRBJ1-1; a weak D match, TRBD1 (5 bases). V was shortened by 6 bases and J by 0 bases, with 11 bases between the two germline ends. This CDR3 is 14 amino acids long. CDR1 is SGHVS and CDR2 is FQNEAQ in the germline V gene. CDR3 amino acids: CASSSDRLNTEAFF. In nucleotides, the CDR3 is TGTGCCAGCAGTTCTGACAGACTGAACACTGAAGCTTTCTTT.

Only one count was recorded for this clone. The chain employs TRBV29-1 and TRBJ1-1; D may be TRBD1 (5 bases). The V end lost 6 bases, the J end lost 6 bases, and 14 bases lay between the germline ends. CDR1 SQVTM and CDR2 ANQGSEA come from the germline V gene. The length of the CDR3 is 12 residues. The CDR3 reads CSVRLQGAEAFF. CDR3 coding DNA: TGCAGCGTGAGACTGCAAGGGGCTGAAGCTTTCTTT.

This clone was counted a few times. This chain uses TRBV6-2 or TRBV6-3 with TRBJ1-3; weak D call: TRBD1 (6 bases). CDR1 is MNHEY, CDR2 SVGEGT, per germline. Trimming took off 5 bases at V and 4 bases at J, with 12 bases between the two ends. The CDR3 totals 14 residues. CDR3 bases: TGTGCCAGCAGTCGCGAGGGGGTCGGAAACACCATATATTTT. Translating it yields CASSREGVGNTIYF.

J is TRBJ2-7 and V is TRBV5-1, with 7 nucleotides matching TRBD1. The CDR3 is made up of 14 amino acids. Trimming cost V 4 bases and J 2 bases; bases outside gene matches: 6. The germline gives CDR1 SGHRS, CDR2 YFSETQ. The CDR3 DNA is TGCGCCAGCAGCCGCGGACAGGAGACCTACGAGCAGTACTTC. Translating gives CASSRGQETYEQYF.